One and the same sample provided the 16 T cell receptor beta chains below, sequenced in a study of OX40 agonist ivuxolimab in advanced cancers. Clones were read by immunoSEQ multiplex PCR, and TCRdb kept only the in-frame ones, dropping some. The sample holds about 69,000 clones, around 83% seen once. The source material was CD4+ or CD8+ T cells sorted from blood, sampled in a trial of the OX40 agonist ivuxolimab. The origin of the receptors is an adult with an advanced solid tumor such as melanoma, head and neck, liver or kidney cancer.

The chain recombines TRBV11-2 with TRBJ2-3, with D perhaps matching TRBD1 (6 bases). Germline values: CDR1 SGHAT, CDR2 FQNNGV. V was cut by 6 bases and J by 3 bases, with 10 bases left in between. The CDR3 consists of 13 residues. The CDR3 spells CASSGRGTDTQYF. The CDR3 DNA sequence: TGTGCCAGCAGTGGTAGGGGGACAGATACGCAGTATTTT.

CDR3 in amino acids: CASSPGTGGYDGYTF. DNA of the CDR3: TGCGCCAGCAGCCCCGGGACAGGGGGATATGATGGCTACACCTTC. The rearrangement uses TRBV5-1 and TRBJ1-2, with 11 bases lining up with TRBD1. CDR1 SGHRS and CDR2 YFSETQ come from the germline V gene. The V segment lost 4 bases and the J segment 6 bases; nucleotides outside the gene matches: 8. CDR3 length: 15 residues.

This clone has more than one count but fewer than ten. The chain is built from TRBV7-9 and TRBJ2-1, with D possibly matching TRBD1 (6 bases). The germline V gene encodes CDR1 SEHNR and CDR2 FQNEAQ (reference sequence). CDR3 length: 15 amino acids. V lost 2 bases to trimming and J lost 1 base, with 9 bases between them. The CDR3 sequence is CASSLLDRSYNEQFF. CDR3 DNA sequence: TGTGCCAGCAGCTTACTGGACAGATCCTACAATGAGCAGTTCTTC.

The chain links TRBV27 to TRBJ2-3; 7 positions agree with TRBD2. From germline, CDR1 is MNHEY and CDR2 SMNVEV (reference sequence). CDR3 length: 14 amino acids. With V trimmed by 6 bases and J by 5 bases, 8 bases remained unmatched. The CDR3 is CASRSRERGDTQYF. CDR3 bases: TGTGCCAGCAGGTCGCGGGAGAGGGGAGATACGCAGTATTTT.

The chain uses TRBV6-1 and TRBJ2-4; maybe TRBD1 (6 bases). The CDR3 loop spans 14 amino acids. The ends were cut back, 4 bases at V and 6 bases at J, with 13 bases in the middle. Germline lookup yields CDR1 MNHNS and CDR2 SASEGT. Here the CDR3 reads CASSGSGQLNIQYF. The CDR3 DNA is TGTGCCAGCAGTGGATCTGGACAGCTAAACATTCAGTACTTC.

This chain connects TRBV4-1 to TRBJ1-3; D is perhaps TRBD1 (5 bases). The germline gives CDR1 MGHRA, CDR2 YSYEKL. V shed 0 bases and J shed 2 bases, with 8 bases lying between them. The CDR3 contains 15 residues. The CDR3 reads CASSQDRGAGNTIYF. CDR3 sequence (DNA): TGCGCCAGCAGCCAAGATAGAGGGGCTGGAAACACCATATATTTT.

The chain carries TRBV7-9 and TRBJ2-7; perhaps D is TRBD1 or TRBD2 (6 bases each). V was pared by 2 bases and J by 1 base, with 12 bases between. The CDR3 consists of 15 residues. Germline CDR1 SEHNR, CDR2 FQNEAQ (reference sequence). The CDR3 loop reads CASSLTGGGSYEQYF. Written as DNA, the CDR3 is TGTGCCAGCAGCTTAACAGGAGGGGGTTCCTACGAGCAGTACTTC. The entire variable domain, with the rest obtained from reference TRBV7-9 and TRBJ2-7, is as follows: DTGVSQNPRHKITKRGQNVTFRCDPISEHNRLYWYRQTLGQGPEFLTYFQNEAQLEKSRLLSDRFSAERPKGSFSTLEIQRTEQGDSAMYLCASSLTGGGSYEQYFGPGTRLTVT.

This chain links TRBV19 with TRBJ1-1; D is unresolved. V was trimmed by 7 bases and J by 5 bases, leaving 11 bases between them. The CDR3 covers 12 residues. Germline loops: CDR1 LNHDA, CDR2 SQIVND (reference sequence). The DNA of the CDR3 is TGTGCCAGTACCCCCGGACGGACTGAAGCTTTCTTT. As protein: CASTPGRTEAFF.

The chain employs TRBV2 and TRBJ1-3; D ambiguous. V shed 8 bases and J shed 2 bases, with 10 bases lying between them. The CDR3 has 13 amino acids. The germline V gene encodes CDR1 SNHLY and CDR2 FYNNEI. The CDR3 here is CASSFGPGNTIYF. Written as DNA, the CDR3 is TGTGCCAGCTCCTTCGGGCCTGGAAACACCATATATTTT.

This chain uses TRBV18 with TRBJ2-3, with D unclear. Germline CDR1 and CDR2: KGHSH and LQKENI. The CDR3 has 14 residues. Trimming cost V 0 bases and J 1 base, with 5 bases left between them. CDR3 in DNA: TGTGCCAGCTCACCACCCACTCGCACAGATACGCAGTATTTT. Amino acid sequence: CASSPPTRTDTQYF.

The chain joins TRBV30 to TRBJ2-3, with D possibly being TRBD1 or TRBD2 (6 bases each). Looked up from germline, CDR1 is GTSNPN and CDR2 is SVGIG (reference sequence). The CDR3 covers 12 residues. Trimming pared 7 bases from V and 5 bases from J, leaving 13 bases between. This CDR3 reads CASRGVGDTQYF. For the CDR3, the DNA is TGTGCCTCGAGGGGGGTTGGAGATACGCAGTATTTT.

The chain uses TRBV27 and TRBJ1-6; possible D gene TRBD1, 6 bases. V was clipped by 2 bases and J by 7 bases, with 12 bases between them. This CDR3 is built from 15 residues. CDR1 and CDR2 (germline): MNHEY, SMNVEV (reference sequence). Here the CDR3 reads CASSLGGAGNSPLHF. The DNA for the CDR3 is TGTGCCAGCAGTTTAGGGGGCGCTGGGAATTCACCCCTCCACTTT.

V is TRBV11-2 and J is TRBJ1-2; a possible D gene is TRBD1 (6 bases). The V end lost 5 bases, the J end lost 4 bases, and 14 bases lay between the germline ends. Germline CDR1 reads SGHAT; CDR2 reads FQNNGV. The CDR3 length is 14 residues. The CDR3: CASSTRGSGYGYTF. The CDR3 DNA is TGTGCCAGCAGCACCAGGGGTTCGGGCTATGGCTACACCTTC.

This rearrangement joins TRBV19 to TRBJ2-1; 9 bases are a match to TRBD1. The CDR3 sequence is 15 residues long. V lost 5 bases to trimming and J lost 8 bases; unmatched junction nucleotides: 10. Germline V lookup: CDR1 LNHDA, CDR2 SQIVND (reference sequence). The chain's CDR3 is CASSAYGTGYDEQFF. The CDR3 nucleotides read TGTGCCAGTAGTGCATACGGGACAGGGTACGATGAGCAGTTCTTC.

CDR3 protein: CASSRRGQGKETQYF. CDR3 nucleotides: TGTGCCAGCAGTCGCCGCGGCCAGGGGAAAGAGACCCAGTACTTC. The chain is built from TRBV27 and TRBJ2-5, with D perhaps matching TRBD1 (6 bases). V lost 5 bases and J 3 bases, leaving 16 bases between the germline ends. In germline, CDR1 is MNHEY, CDR2 SMNVEV (reference sequence). This CDR3 is 15 amino acids long.

The chain couples TRBV27 to TRBJ1-2, with 9 nucleotides matching TRBD1. J was trimmed by 6 bases and V by 6 bases; bases with no gene match: 8. This CDR3 comprises 14 residues. Germline CDR1 reads MNHEY; CDR2 reads SMNVEV (reference sequence). The CDR3 is CASRRYRTGDGYTF. CDR3 coding DNA: TGTGCCAGCAGACGTTACAGGACAGGGGATGGCTACACCTTC.